This T cell receptor beta chain comes out of a study of blood T cell repertoires in COVID-19. TCRdb's copy holds only in-frame clones and misses some; the assay was immunoSEQ multiplex PCR. The sample holds 200,000 to 300,000 clones, about nine tenths seen once. Germline CDR1 is MGHRA and CDR2 is YSYEKL. The CDR3 has 13 residues. Trimming removed 1 base from V and 10 bases from J, with 10 bases in between. V gene TRBV4-1 combines with J gene TRBJ2-2; D ambiguous. The source of this sequence is a man aged 40-49 years who had recovered from COVID-19. Source material: peripheral blood. CDR3 DNA: TGCGCCAGCAGCCAAGCCCCAGAGGAGGAGCTGTTTTTT. Translation gives CASSQAPEEELFF.